This T cell receptor (beta chain) is from a study of T cell repertoires in cytomegalovirus infection (dated by TCRdb to the late 2010s). With regard to the full study: Donor HLA type was relevant to the analysis, as public TCR beta signatures indicated carriage of CMV infection together with the matching HLA type.

There are 17 amino acids in the CDR3, from cysteine to phenylalanine inclusive. Only the CDR3 part of the read is kept: 51 bases, read in frame from the first base. From a lookup of the germline V gene (reference sequence), CDR1 and CDR2 are SEHNR and FQNEAQ. Trimming takes 1 base off V and 5 bases off J; junction bases not matched to a gene: 10. The run used an Illumina HiSeq 1500. The raw public reads went through TCRdb reprocessing: fastp at Q25, MiXCR clone calling, in-frame beta chains kept. Rows merge per CDR3 protein into single entries with the most common DNA and genes. This sample comprises just over 300,000 distinct CDR3 sequences, roughly a sixth of them detected only once. Clones ranked in the top ten supply about 11% of the sample. The study at large found these results: The ex vivo response was dominated by HLA-C-restricted CMV-specific TCR beta clonotypes, which also provided the single most frequent clonotype in two of eight donors. In both this cohort and an independent cohort of 300 to 450 donors, the cumulative frequency of public TCR beta family members distinguished carriers of CMV infection plus the relevant HLA type.

This clonotype appeared many times. This receptor's antigen is unknown. Per-base quality was not reported, and no clone a single base away is much larger than it. The sequenced sample consisted of PBMCs. This sequence was found in a human donor in good health (CMV status not recorded). Some clones in this sample may be carry-over from other donors' samples. The chain is assembled from TRBV7-9 and TRBJ2-1, with 8 middle bases fitting TRBD2. The DNA sequence follows: TGTGCCAGCAGCTTAGAGGAGCGGAGCGGGGGCCACAATGAGCAGTTCTTC. Translated, this is CASSLEERSGGHNEQFF.